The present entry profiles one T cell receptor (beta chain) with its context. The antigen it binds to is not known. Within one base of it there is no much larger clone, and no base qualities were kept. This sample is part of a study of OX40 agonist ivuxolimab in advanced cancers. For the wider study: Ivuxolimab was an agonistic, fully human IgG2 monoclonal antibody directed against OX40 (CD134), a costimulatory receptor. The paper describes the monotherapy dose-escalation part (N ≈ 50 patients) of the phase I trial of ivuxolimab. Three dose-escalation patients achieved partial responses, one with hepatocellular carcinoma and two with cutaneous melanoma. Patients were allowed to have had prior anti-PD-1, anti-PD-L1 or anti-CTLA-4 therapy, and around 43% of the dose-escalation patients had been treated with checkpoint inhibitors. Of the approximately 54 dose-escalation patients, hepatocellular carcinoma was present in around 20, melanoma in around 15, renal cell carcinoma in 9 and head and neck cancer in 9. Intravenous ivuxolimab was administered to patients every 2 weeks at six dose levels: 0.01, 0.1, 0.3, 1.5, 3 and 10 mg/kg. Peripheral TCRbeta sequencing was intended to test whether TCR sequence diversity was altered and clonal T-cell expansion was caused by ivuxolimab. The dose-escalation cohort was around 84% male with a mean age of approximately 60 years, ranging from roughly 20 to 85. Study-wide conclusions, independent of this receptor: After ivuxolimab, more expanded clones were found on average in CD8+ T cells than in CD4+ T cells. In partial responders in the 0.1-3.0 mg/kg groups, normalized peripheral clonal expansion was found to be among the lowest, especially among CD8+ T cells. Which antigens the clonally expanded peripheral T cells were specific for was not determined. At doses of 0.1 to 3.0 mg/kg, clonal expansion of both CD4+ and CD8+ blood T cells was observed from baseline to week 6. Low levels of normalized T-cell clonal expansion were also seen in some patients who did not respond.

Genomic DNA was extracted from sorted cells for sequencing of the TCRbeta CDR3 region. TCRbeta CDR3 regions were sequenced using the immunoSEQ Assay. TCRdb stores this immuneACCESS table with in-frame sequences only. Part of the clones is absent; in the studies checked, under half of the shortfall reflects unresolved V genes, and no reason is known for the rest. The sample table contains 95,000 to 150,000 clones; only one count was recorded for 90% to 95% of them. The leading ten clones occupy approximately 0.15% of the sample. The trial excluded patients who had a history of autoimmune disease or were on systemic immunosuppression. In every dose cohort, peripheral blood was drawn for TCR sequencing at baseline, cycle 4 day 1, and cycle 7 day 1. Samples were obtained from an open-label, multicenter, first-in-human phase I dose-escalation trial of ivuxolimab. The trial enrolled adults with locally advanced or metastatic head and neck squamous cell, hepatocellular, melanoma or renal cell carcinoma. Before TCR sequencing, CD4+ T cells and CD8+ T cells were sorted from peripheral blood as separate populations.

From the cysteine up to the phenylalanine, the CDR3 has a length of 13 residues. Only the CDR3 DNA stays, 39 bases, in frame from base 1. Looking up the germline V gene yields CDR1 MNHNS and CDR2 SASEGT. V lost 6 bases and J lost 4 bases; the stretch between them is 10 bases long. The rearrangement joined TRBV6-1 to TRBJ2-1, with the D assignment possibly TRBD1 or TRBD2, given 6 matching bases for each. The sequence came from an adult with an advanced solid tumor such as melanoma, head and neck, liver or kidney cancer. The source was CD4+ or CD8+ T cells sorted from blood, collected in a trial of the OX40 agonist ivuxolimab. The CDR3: CASRTGTYNEQFF. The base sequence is TGTGCCAGCAGAACAGGGACTTACAATGAGCAGTTCTTC.